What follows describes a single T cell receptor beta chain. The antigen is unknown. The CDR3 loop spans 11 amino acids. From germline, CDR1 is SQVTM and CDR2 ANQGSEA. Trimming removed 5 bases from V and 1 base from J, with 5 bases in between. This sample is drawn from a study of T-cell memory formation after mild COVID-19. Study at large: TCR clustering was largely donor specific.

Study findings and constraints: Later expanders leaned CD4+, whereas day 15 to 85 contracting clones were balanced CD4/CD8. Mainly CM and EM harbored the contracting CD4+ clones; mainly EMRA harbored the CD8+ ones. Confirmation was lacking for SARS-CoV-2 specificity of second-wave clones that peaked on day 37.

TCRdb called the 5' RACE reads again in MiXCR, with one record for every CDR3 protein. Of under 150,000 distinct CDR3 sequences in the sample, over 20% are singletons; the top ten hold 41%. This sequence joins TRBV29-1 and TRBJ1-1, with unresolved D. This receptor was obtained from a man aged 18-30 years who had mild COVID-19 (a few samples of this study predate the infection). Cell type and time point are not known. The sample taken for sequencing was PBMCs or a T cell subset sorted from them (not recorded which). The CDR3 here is CSVYRNTEAFF. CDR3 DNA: TGCAGCGTTTACAGGAACACTGAAGCTTTCTTT.